This T cell receptor beta chain was observed in a study of cytomegalovirus exposure and HLA in healthy donors. As for this clone: What it recognizes is unknown.

Trimming took 0 bases from V and 3 from J, leaving 9 bases between them. The CDR3 length is 14 residues. The germline gives CDR1 MNHEY, CDR2 SMNVEV (reference sequence). Amplification used 60 Vbeta primers and 13 Jbeta primers. This table comes from immunoSEQ multiplex PCR, and its TCRdb copy is limited to in-frame clones, with some not included. The sample holds about 130,000 clones, less than 80% seen once. Study findings and constraints: In most subjects, TCR beta sequences reportedly gave accurate predictions of HLA-A and HLA-B alleles.

This clonotype was obtained from a man between 40 and 49 years old in good health and CMV-seropositive. The chain is built from TRBV27 and TRBJ2-7; no firm D call. The sequencing input was PBMCs. The chain's CDR3 is CASSLSRLNYEQYF. The CDR3 nucleotides are TGTGCCAGCAGTTTATCGCGACTTAACTACGAGCAGTACTTC.